This T cell receptor beta chain was profiled in a study of long-term antiretroviral therapy in people with HIV. This clone showed up just a few times. V was trimmed by 6 bases and J by 3 bases, leaving 12 bases between them. Germline V CDR1 and CDR2: LNHDA, SQIVND (reference sequence). CDR3 size: 14 residues. Researchers ran immunoSEQ v3.0 at survey level. TCRdb keeps only in-frame clones here, not all; method: immunoSEQ multiplex PCR. The sample lists around 40,000 clones, 86% seen once, with approximately 4.1% in the top ten. The origin of this receptor is a woman aged 18-29 years with HIV. Here the sequenced sample was unsorted PBMCs, taken just before starting antiretroviral therapy. The chain couples TRBV19 to TRBJ2-1, with D possibly TRBD2 on 6 matching bases. This CDR3 reads CASSRDSLYNEQFF. DNA of the CDR3: TGTGCCAGTAGCCGGGACTCACTCTACAATGAGCAGTTCTTC.